Shown below are 23 T cell receptor beta chains from a single sample sequenced in a study of blood T cells in healthy people across ages. A J-beta primer mix and a sample-barcoded 5' primer were used in a second PCR of roughly 7 to 12 cycles. MiXCR, applied by TCRdb to the 5' RACE reads, yields one record per CDR3 protein. The sample yields some 1.7 million distinct CDR3 sequences, 28% seen once. The sample was blood. All receptors derive from a woman younger than 45 in good health.

CDR3 sequence reads: CASSLAGIDGYTF. In nucleotides, the CDR3 is TGTGCCAGCAGTTTAGCAGGGATAGATGGCTACACCTTC. The V and J genes are TRBV12-3 or TRBV12-4 and TRBJ1-2; D gene uncertain. The V gene lost 0 bases and the J gene lost 6 bases, with 8 bases spanning the gap. The CDR3 loop spans 13 amino acids.

This chain connects TRBV20-1 to TRBJ2-1; tentatively, D is TRBD2 (5 bases). The germline V gene encodes CDR1 DFQATT and CDR2 SNEGSKA (reference sequence). The V gene lost 6 bases and the J gene lost 0 bases, with 15 bases spanning the gap. The CDR3 spans 15 residues. The CDR3 DNA sequence: TGCAGTGCGAGGGCCTTCCACAGCTCCTACAATGAGCAGTTCTTC. Its translation: CSARAFHSSYNEQFF.

V usage is TRBV11-2 and J usage is TRBJ2-7, with D possibly being TRBD1 (6 bases). There are 14 residues in the CDR3. Germline CDR1 reads SGHAT; CDR2 reads FQNNGV. Trimming took 4 bases from V and 3 from J, leaving 13 bases between them. Written as DNA, the CDR3 is TGTGCCAGCAGCTCAATAAACAGGGTCTACGAGCAGTACTTC. Its translation is CASSSINRVYEQYF.

The chain is built from TRBV4-1 and TRBJ2-5; possible D gene TRBD2, 5 bases. Germline V CDR1 and CDR2: MGHRA, YSYEKL. Trimming took 0 bases from V and 5 from J, leaving 10 bases between them. CDR3 length equals 14 residues. The CDR3 region has the DNA TGCGCCAGCAGCCAAGACCCGGGAAAGGAGACCCAGTACTTC. Translated: CASSQDPGKETQYF.

Many counts were recorded for this clonotype. This chain joins TRBV18 and TRBJ2-6; 8 nucleotides align to TRBD1. The germline gives CDR1 KGHSH, CDR2 LQKENI. There are 16 residues in the CDR3. The ends lost 9 bases at V and 1 base at J; junction bases unmatched: 8. CDR3 in amino acids: CASTTGDWSGANVLTF. CDR3 in DNA: TGTGCCAGTACGACAGGGGATTGGTCTGGGGCCAACGTCCTGACTTTC.

This clonotype came up a few times. The chain couples TRBV12-3 or TRBV12-4 to TRBJ2-1, with TRBD1 identical over 9 bases. This CDR3 comprises 14 residues. V trimming: 5 bases; J trimming: 8 bases; junction bases outside the gene matches: 7. The CDR3 DNA reads as TGTGCCAGCAGTCCAGGGACAGGGAGCGATGAGCAGTTCTTC. Amino acids: CASSPGTGSDEQFF.

The chain employs TRBV5-5 and TRBJ2-5; 10 bases are shared with TRBD1. V shed 4 bases and J 5 bases; nucleotides not matched to a gene: 8. The length of the CDR3 is 15 residues. Per germline, CDR1 SGHKS and CDR2 YYEKEE (reference sequence). The CDR3 sequence is CASSRGTGDGETQYF. The DNA for the CDR3 is TGTGCCAGCAGCCGTGGGACAGGGGACGGGGAGACCCAGTACTTC.

A remark on this clonotype: Sequence at one end of the junction differs from germline and may be a read error. The chain has TRBV20-1 and TRBJ2-1; D is perhaps TRBD1 or TRBD2 (5 bases each). Germline CDR1 and CDR2: DFQATT and SNEGSKA (reference sequence). CDR3 length: 14 amino acids. The DNA for the CDR3 is TGCAGCGCTAGAGTACGGGACCTCCGGGGTGAGCAGTTCTTC. It translates to CSARVRDLRGEQFF.

This clonotype was seen a few times. J is TRBJ2-1 and V is TRBV5-1; a possible D gene is TRBD1 (6 bases). The CDR3 consists of 15 residues. V was shortened by 5 bases and J by 2 bases, with 14 bases between the two germline ends. The germline V gene has CDR1 SGHRS and CDR2 YFSETQ. CDR3 sequence reads: CASRVVGDTYNEQFF. The CDR3 DNA reads TGCGCCAGCAGAGTGGTGGGGGACACCTACAATGAGCAGTTCTTC. The entire variable domain, with the rest obtained from reference TRBV5-1 and TRBJ2-1, is as follows: KAGVTQTPRYLIKTRGQQVTLSCSPISGHRSVSWYQQTPGQGLQFLFEYFSETQRNKGNFPGRFSGRQFSNSRSEMNVSTLELGDSALYLCASRVVGDTYNEQFFGPGTRLTVL.

The V call is TRBV20-1, the J call TRBJ1-2; D gene ambiguous. Trimming took off 1 base at V and 2 bases at J, with 14 bases between the two ends. Germline V gives CDR1 DFQATT, CDR2 SNEGSKA (reference sequence). This CDR3 spans 15 amino acids. CDR3 amino acids: CSARVRGLGNYGYTF. CDR3 in DNA: TGCAGTGCTAGAGTTCGCGGCCTAGGCAACTATGGCTACACCTTC.

This clonotype has a handful of counts. The rearrangement links TRBV29-1 to TRBJ1-1; D remains unclear. Per the germline V gene, CDR1 is SQVTM and CDR2 is ANQGSEA. V was cut by 7 bases and J by 3 bases, with 12 bases left in between. The CDR3 has 12 residues. CDR3 DNA: TGCAGCGCCACGTGGGGTGACACTGAAGCTTTCTTT. Translation: CSATWGDTEAFF.

CDR3 in DNA: TGTGCCAGCAGGTCTACAGAGACGGGCTACACCTTC. Its translation: CASRSTETGYTF. V is TRBV6-5 and J is TRBJ1-2; D is unclear. Germline CDR1 and CDR2: MNHEY and SVGAGI. The CDR3 has 12 amino acids. The ends were cut back, 6 bases at V and 8 bases at J, with 13 bases in the middle.

The table lists this clonotype with a few counts. The rearrangement uses TRBV6-2 or TRBV6-3 and TRBJ1-5; D remains ambiguous. There are 15 residues in the CDR3. Germline lookup yields CDR1 MNHEY and CDR2 SVGEGT. Trimming cost V 6 bases and J 0 bases, with 12 bases left between them. CDR3 amino acids: CASRTALYSNQPQHF. The CDR3 DNA reads as TGTGCCAGCAGAACAGCCCTATATAGCAATCAGCCCCAGCATTTT.

J is TRBJ2-5 and V is TRBV4-3; D possibly corresponds to TRBD1 (5 bases). Germline assignment: CDR1 LGHNA and CDR2 YSLEER. This CDR3 region has 15 residues. V gave up 1 base and J gave up 2 bases, with 11 bases separating them. The CDR3, as DNA: TGCGCCAGCAGCCAAGCGGACACCGTACAAGAGACCCAGTACTTC. This translates into CASSQADTVQETQYF.

The gene calls are TRBV24-1 and TRBJ2-3, with D possibly matching TRBD2 (6 bases). The ends were cut back, 4 bases at V and 4 bases at J, with 8 bases in the middle. Looked up from germline, CDR1 is KGHDR and CDR2 is SFDVKD. This CDR3 has 13 residues. The CDR3 is CATSEGGSDTQYF. CDR3 sequence (DNA): TGTGCCACCAGTGAAGGAGGGTCAGATACGCAGTATTTT.

The CDR3 nucleotides read TGTGCCAGCAGCCCACAGGTGGGGAGCACTGGAAACACCATATATTTT. The encoded protein is CASSPQVGSTGNTIYF. The J gene is TRBJ1-3, the V gene TRBV7-2; D is perhaps TRBD1 (5 bases). V was clipped by 5 bases and J by 2 bases, with 16 bases between them. CDR3 length equals 16 residues. Per germline, CDR1 SGHTA and CDR2 FQGNSA.

The rearrangement joins TRBV12-3 or TRBV12-4 to TRBJ2-7, with D possibly TRBD2 on 5 matching bases. Deletions cut 6 bases from V and 0 bases from J, with 12 bases between. The CDR3 has 14 amino acids. The CDR3 loop reads CASSRTYSSYEQYF. Written as DNA, the CDR3 is TGTGCCAGCAGCAGGACTTATAGCTCCTACGAGCAGTACTTC.

This clonotype occurred a few times. The J gene is TRBJ2-3, the V gene TRBV7-9; 8 bases line up with TRBD2. The CDR3 sequence is 19 residues long. CDR1 is SEHNR, CDR2 FQNEAQ, per germline (reference sequence). V gave up 5 bases and J gave up 0 bases; unmatched junction bases: 16. The DNA of the CDR3 is TGTGCCAGCAGCCCGGCCGTTCAGCGGGGGCCCCGTAGCACAGATACGCAGTATTTT. It translates to CASSPAVQRGPRSTDTQYF.

This clonotype has a count of ten or more. This rearrangement joins TRBV29-1 to TRBJ2-3; 14 bases are a match to TRBD2. CDR3 length: 14 amino acids. Trimming cost V 7 bases and J 3 bases; bases outside gene matches: 3. Germline-derived CDR1 and CDR2 are SQVTM and ANQGSEA. The CDR3 nucleotides are TGCAGCGAACGGACTAGCGGGAGGACAGATACGCAGTATTTT. Translated, it gives CSERTSGRTDTQYF.

The chain has TRBV5-1 and TRBJ2-5; 8 nucleotides line up with TRBD1. The CDR3 is 15 amino acids. The V gene's germline CDR1 is SGHRS and CDR2 YFSETQ. The ends lost 0 bases at V and 6 bases at J; junction bases unmatched: 7. For the CDR3, the DNA is TGCGCCAGCAGCTTGGGGCAGGGGGCCAAGAAGACCCAGTACTTC. Protein: CASSLGQGAKKTQYF. Full variable domain (rest looked up from reference TRBV5-1 and TRBJ2-5): KAGVTQTPRYLIKTRGQQVTLSCSPISGHRSVSWYQQTPGQGLQFLFEYFSETQRNKGNFPGRFSGRQFSNSRSEMNVSTLELGDSALYLCASSLGQGAKKTQYFGPGTRLLVL.

Only a few counts were recorded for this clonotype. The chain links TRBV6-6 to TRBJ2-5; either TRBD1 or TRBD2 may fit D (6 bases each). Trimming pared 7 bases from V and 0 bases from J, leaving 15 bases between. Germline lookup yields CDR1 MNHNY and CDR2 SVGAGI (reference sequence). The CDR3 totals 15 residues. The DNA for the CDR3 is TGTGCCAGCAACCAACTAGGGGGGTACCAAGAGACCCAGTACTTC. This gives the protein CASNQLGGYQETQYF.

The chain combines TRBV5-5 with TRBJ1-2; D remains unclear. Germline CDR1 SGHKS, CDR2 YYEKEE (reference sequence). The CDR3 runs to 15 residues. Trimming left V 7 bases short and J 3 bases short, with 19 bases between. CDR3 bases: TGTGCCAGCTCCCATCCGTCCAATCCCGACTATGGCTACACCTTC. It is translated as CASSHPSNPDYGYTF.

This clonotype was recorded at least ten times. This rearrangement joins TRBV29-1 to TRBJ2-1; a weak D match, TRBD2 (5 bases). This CDR3 has 15 residues. Trimming took off 6 bases at V and 3 bases at J, with 18 bases between the two ends. Germline V gene lookup returns CDR1 SQVTM and CDR2 ANQGSEA. The CDR3 DNA reads as TGCAGCGTATGGGCCCGGACTCCTAACTACAATGAGCAGTTCTTC. Translating it yields CSVWARTPNYNEQFF.